The clone carrying this TCR beta chain was observed at least ten times. CDR3 regions of TCR beta were amplified from RNA transcripts. The first-round RT-PCR employed HTBI primers together with the Qiagen OneStep RT-PCR kit. A multiplex PCR was then performed as the second round. MiXCR, applied by TCRdb to the multiplex PCR reads, yields one record per CDR3 protein. The data show roughly 300,000 distinct CDR3 sequences, roughly 15% seen once. Germline V gene lookup returns CDR1 KGHDR and CDR2 SFDVKD. Trimming at V came to 4 bases and at J to 0 bases, leaving 1 base not matched to a gene. The CDR3 covers 15 residues. This sample stems from a study of Graves' ophthalmopathy and Graves' hyperthyroidism.

Sequencing was performed on peripheral blood. The chain uses TRBV24-1 and TRBJ2-3; TRBD1 agrees at 9 bases. This receptor was obtained from an adult man with Graves' ophthalmopathy. The CDR3 reads CATSEGQGSTDTQYF. The CDR3 coding sequence is TGTGCCACCAGTGAAGGACAGGGGAGCACAGATACGCAGTATTTT.